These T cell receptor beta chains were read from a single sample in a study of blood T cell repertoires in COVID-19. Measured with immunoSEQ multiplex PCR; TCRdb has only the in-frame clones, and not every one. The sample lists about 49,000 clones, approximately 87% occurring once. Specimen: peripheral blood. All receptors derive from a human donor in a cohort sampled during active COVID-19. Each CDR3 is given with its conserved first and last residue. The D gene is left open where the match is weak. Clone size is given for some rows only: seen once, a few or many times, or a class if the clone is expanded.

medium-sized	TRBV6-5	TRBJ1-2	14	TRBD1	TGTGCCAGCAGTTACTCACAGGGGGGGTATGGCTACACCTTC	CASSYSQGGYGYTF
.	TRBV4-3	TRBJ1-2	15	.	TGCGCCAGCAGCCAAGTTTACTTAGCTAACTATGGCTACACCTTC	CASSQVYLANYGYTF
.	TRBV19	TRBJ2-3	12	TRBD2	TGTGCCAGTAGGAGCGGGATAGATACGCAGTATTTT	CASRSGIDTQYF
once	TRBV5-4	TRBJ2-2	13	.	TGTGCCAGCAGCCCGGAAGACTCCGGGGAGCTGTTTTTT	CASSPEDSGELFF
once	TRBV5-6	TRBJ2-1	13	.	TGTGCCAGCAGCCTGAGGAGTGTCGATGAGCAGTTCTTC	CASSLRSVDEQFF
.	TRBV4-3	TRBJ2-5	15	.	TGCGCCAGCAGCCAAGATGTTGGTGTTGGCGGGACCCAGTACTTC	CASSQDVGVGGTQYF
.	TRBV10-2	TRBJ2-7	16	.	TGCGCCAGCAGTGAGTCGGGCGGGGCGAGCTCCTACGAGCAGTACTTC	CASSESGGASSYEQYF
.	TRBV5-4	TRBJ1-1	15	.	TGTGCCAGCAGCTTCTGGCAGGGGATGCACACTGAAGCTTTCTTT	CASSFWQGMHTEAFF
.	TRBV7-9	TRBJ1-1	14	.	TGTGCCAGCAGCTTAGCGGCAGGGAACACTGAAGCTTTCTTT	CASSLAAGNTEAFF
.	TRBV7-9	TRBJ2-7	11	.	TGTGCCAGCAGCTTAGACAGGGAGCAGTACTTC	CASSLDREQYF
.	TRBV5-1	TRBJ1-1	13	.	TGCGCCAGCAGCTCACAGGCGAACACTGAAGCTTTCTTT	CASSSQANTEAFF
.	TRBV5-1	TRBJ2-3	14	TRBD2	TGCGCCAGCAGCCTCGCGGGGGGCGCAGATACGCAGTATTTT	CASSLAGGADTQYF
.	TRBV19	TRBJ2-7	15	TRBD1	TGTGCCAGTAGTCTTGGGACAGGGCTGTCCTACGAGCAGTACTTC	CASSLGTGLSYEQYF
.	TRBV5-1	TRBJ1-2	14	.	TGCGCCAGCAGTTCGGGACTCACAAACTATGGCTACACCTTC	CASSSGLTNYGYTF
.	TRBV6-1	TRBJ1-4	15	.	TGTGCCAGCAGTGAAGCTTCGGCGGGTATAGGGAAACTGTTTTTT	CASSEASAGIGKLFF
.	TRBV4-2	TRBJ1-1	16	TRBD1	TGTGCCAGCAGCCAGCAACAGGGGGCATTAAACACTGAAGCTTTCTTT	CASSQQQGALNTEAFF
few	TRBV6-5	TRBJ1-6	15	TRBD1	TGTGCCAGCTCACATACAGGGGGTGAAGATTCACCCCTCCACTTT	CASSHTGGEDSPLHF
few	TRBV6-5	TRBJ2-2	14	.	TGTGCCAGCAGGGCGGGGCCCGACACCGGGGAGCTGTTTTTT	CASRAGPDTGELFF
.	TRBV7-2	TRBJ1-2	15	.	TGTGCCAGCATGAATGTGGGAGGGCGGATGCGGGGCTACACCTTC	CASMNVGGRMRGYTF
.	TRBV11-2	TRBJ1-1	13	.	TGTGCCAGCAGCTTAGGTCTCGAAGTGGAGGCTTTCTTT	CASSLGLEVEAFF
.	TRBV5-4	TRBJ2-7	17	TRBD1	TGTGCCAGCAGCTTGGTAGGGACAGGGGGCTCCTCCTACGAGCAGTACTTC	CASSLVGTGGSSYEQYF
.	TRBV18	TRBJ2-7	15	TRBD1	TGTGCCAGCTCACCATCATCAGGGGGCAGGAGGGAGCAGTACTTC	CASSPSSGGRREQYF
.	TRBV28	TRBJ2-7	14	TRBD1	TGTGCCAGCAGAATCCGGGACAGGGTTCGCGAGCAGTACTTC	CASRIRDRVREQYF
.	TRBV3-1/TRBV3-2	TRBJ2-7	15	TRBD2	TGTGCCAGCAGCCAGAATGCCCGGGGGGAAGTGGGTCAGTACTTC	CASSQNARGEVGQYF
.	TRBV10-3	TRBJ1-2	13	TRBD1	TGTGCCATCAGTCAGGGGGTGAACTATGGCTACACCTTC	CAISQGVNYGYTF
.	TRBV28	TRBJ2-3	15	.	TGTGCCAGCAGCCCAGGGTTAGGCAGCACAGATACGCAGTATTTT	CASSPGLGSTDTQYF
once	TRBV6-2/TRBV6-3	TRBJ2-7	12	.	TGTGCCAGCAGTTACCGGTCGCGCGAGCAGTACTTC	CASSYRSREQYF
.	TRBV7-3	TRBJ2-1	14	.	TGTGCCAGCAGCTTAACTCGTTCTCCGAATGAGCAGTTCTTC	CASSLTRSPNEQFF
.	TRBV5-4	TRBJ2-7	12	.	TGTGCCAGCAGCCTGGACTTCTACGAGCAGTACTTC	CASSLDFYEQYF
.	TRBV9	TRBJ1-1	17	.	TGTGCCAGCAGCGTAGCTACTGAGTTTGTTGGGAACACTGAAGCTTTCTTT	CASSVATEFVGNTEAFF
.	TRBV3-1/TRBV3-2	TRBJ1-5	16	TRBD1	TGTGCCAGCAGTCAGACAGGGGGCTTTGGCAATCAGCCCCAGCATTTT	CASSQTGGFGNQPQHF
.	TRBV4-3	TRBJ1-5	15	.	TGCGCCAGCAGCCAGACCACCGAGGGCCGTCAGCCCCAGCATTTT	CASSQTTEGRQPQHF
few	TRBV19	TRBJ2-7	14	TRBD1	TGTGCCAGTAATGGAAGGGACAGGCCGGAGGAGCAGTACTTC	CASNGRDRPEEQYF
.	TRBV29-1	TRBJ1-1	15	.	TGCAGCGTAGTACCGGGACAAACAATGAACACTGAAGCTTTCTTT	CSVVPGQTMNTEAFF
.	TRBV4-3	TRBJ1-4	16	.	TGCGCCAGCAGCCAAGATCGCGAGGGGGTTGCTGAAAAACTGTTTTTT	CASSQDREGVAEKLFF
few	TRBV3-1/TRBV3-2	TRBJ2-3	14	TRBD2	TGTGCCAGCAGCCCACGGGAGGGGGTAGATACGCAGTATTTT	CASSPREGVDTQYF
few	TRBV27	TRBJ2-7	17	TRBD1	TGTGCCAGCAGTTCTCTCTGGGGACAGGGGCACTCCTACGAGCAGTACTTC	CASSSLWGQGHSYEQYF
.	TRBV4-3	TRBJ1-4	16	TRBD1	TGCGCCAGCAGCCAACGGACAGGGGATAGTTATGAAAAACTGTTTTTT	CASSQRTGDSYEKLFF
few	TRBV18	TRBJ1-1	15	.	TGTGCCAGCTCACCACCCACTACCGTGAACACTGAAGCTTTCTTT	CASSPPTTVNTEAFF
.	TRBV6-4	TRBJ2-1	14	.	TGTGCCAGCAGTGGCGAGGCGGGGTATCGTGAGCAGTTCTTC	CASSGEAGYREQFF
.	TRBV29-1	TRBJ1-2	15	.	TGCAGCGTCCCGGGGGGGGGTCTCGTCGACTATGGCTACACCTTC	CSVPGGGLVDYGYTF
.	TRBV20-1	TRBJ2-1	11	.	TGCATTTTCGCCTTCCGGGAACCGCAGTTCTTC	CIFAFREPQFF
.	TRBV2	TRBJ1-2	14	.	TGTGCCAGCAGGATAGACGTGAGGGTCTATGGCTACACCTTC	CASRIDVRVYGYTF
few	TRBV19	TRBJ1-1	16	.	TGTGCCAGTAGTATCTTGGGGGGGTCAGGAGAAACTGAAGCTTTCTTT	CASSILGGSGETEAFF
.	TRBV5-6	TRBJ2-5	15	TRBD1	TGTGCCAGCAGCTCAACCGGGACAGGGTTGGTGACCCAGTACTTC	CASSSTGTGLVTQYF
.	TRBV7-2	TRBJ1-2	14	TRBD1	TGTGCCAGCAGCCCCCAGACAGGGGCTTATGGCTACACCTTC	CASSPQTGAYGYTF
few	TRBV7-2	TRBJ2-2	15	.	TGTGCCAGCAGCTTAGTAACAGCCCTCACCGGGGAGCTGTTTTTT	CASSLVTALTGELFF